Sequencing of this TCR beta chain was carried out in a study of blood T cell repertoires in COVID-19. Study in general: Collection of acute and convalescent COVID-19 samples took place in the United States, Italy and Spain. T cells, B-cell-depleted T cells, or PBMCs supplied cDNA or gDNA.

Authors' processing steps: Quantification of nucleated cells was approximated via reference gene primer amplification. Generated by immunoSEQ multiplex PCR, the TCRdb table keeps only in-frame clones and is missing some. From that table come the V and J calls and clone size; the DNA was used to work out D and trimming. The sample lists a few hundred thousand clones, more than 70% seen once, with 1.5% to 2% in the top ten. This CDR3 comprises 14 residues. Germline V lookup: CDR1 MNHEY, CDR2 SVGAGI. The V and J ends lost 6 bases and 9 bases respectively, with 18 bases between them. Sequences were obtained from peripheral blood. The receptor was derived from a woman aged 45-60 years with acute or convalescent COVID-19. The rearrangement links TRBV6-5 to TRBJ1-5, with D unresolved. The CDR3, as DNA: TGTGCCAGCAGCCCCACAACGGGGTACCCGCCCCAGCATTTT. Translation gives CASSPTTGYPPQHF.